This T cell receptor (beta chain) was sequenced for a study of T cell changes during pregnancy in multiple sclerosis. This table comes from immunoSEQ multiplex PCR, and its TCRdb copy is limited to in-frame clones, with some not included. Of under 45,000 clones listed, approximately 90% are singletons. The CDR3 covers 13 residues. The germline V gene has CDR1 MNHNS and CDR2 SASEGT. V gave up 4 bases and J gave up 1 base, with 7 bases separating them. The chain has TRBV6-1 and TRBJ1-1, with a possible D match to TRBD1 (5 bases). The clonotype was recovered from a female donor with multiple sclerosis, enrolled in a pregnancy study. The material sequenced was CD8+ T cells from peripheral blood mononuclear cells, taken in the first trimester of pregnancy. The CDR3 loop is CASSAGENTEAFF. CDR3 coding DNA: TGTGCCAGCAGTGCGGGGGAGAACACTGAAGCTTTCTTT.